These 15 T cell receptor beta chains were all obtained from the same sample, sequenced in a study. MiXCR was run by TCRdb on the reads, yielding one entry per CDR3 protein. The table has 6,500 to 8,500 distinct CDR3 sequences, roughly 32% seen once. The sequenced material came from blood. Receptors originate from a human donor.

For this clonotype: This may come from a read error, since a much larger clone is one base off. V gene TRBV19 combines with J gene TRBJ2-7, with D uncertain. CDR1 is LNHDA, CDR2 SQIVND, per germline (reference sequence). V was pared by 5 bases and J by 2 bases, with 13 bases between. This CDR3 is built from 14 residues. CDR3 sequence reads: CASSHSGLAYEQYF. DNA for the CDR3: TGTGCCAGTAGTCACAGTGGCCTGGCCTACGAGCAGTACTTC.

This clonotype was counted only a few times. This chain links TRBV20-1 with TRBJ2-3; weak D call: TRBD1 (6 bases). Trimming stripped 5 bases from V and 4 bases from J, with 25 bases between. Germline V gives CDR1 DFQATT, CDR2 SNEGSKA (reference sequence). This CDR3 contains 17 residues. DNA for the CDR3: TGCAGTGCTCCCCTAGGGGAGCAGGGGATATGGGCAGATACGCAGTATTTT. Its protein is CSAPLGEQGIWADTQYF.

This clonotype was seen at least ten times. The J gene is TRBJ2-7, the V gene TRBV4-2; no definite D call. V lost 0 bases and J 3 bases, leaving 12 bases between the germline ends. CDR1 LGHNA and CDR2 YNFKEQ come from the germline V gene. This CDR3 comprises 15 residues. CDR3 nucleotides: TGTGCCAGCAGCCAAGAGTTCGGCCCGAACTACGAGCAGTACTTC. Protein sequence: CASSQEFGPNYEQYF.

In its sample, this clonotype was seen many times. The rearrangement uses TRBV30 and TRBJ1-5; tentative D call: TRBD1 (5 bases). CDR1 is GTSNPN and CDR2 is SVGIG in the germline V gene (reference sequence). The V gene lost 0 bases and the J gene lost 6 bases, with 12 bases spanning the gap. The CDR3 is made up of 14 amino acids. The CDR3 is CAWSVTLGLQPQHF. The CDR3 DNA reads TGTGCCTGGAGTGTAACCCTGGGACTTCAGCCCCAGCATTTT.

This clonotype was picked up one time. The genes are TRBV30 and TRBJ2-3; D unresolved. In germline, CDR1 is GTSNPN, CDR2 SVGIG (reference sequence). Trimming removed 4 bases at V and 4 bases at J, with 6 bases between. The CDR3 has 11 residues. Here the CDR3 reads CAWTSSDTQYF. Here the CDR3 DNA reads TGTGCCTGGACTAGTTCAGATACGCAGTATTTT. Together with reference TRBV30 and TRBJ2-3, the CDR3 gives the full variable domain: SQTIHQWPATLVQPVGSPLSLECTVEGTSNPNLYWYRQAAGRGLQLLFYSVGIGQISSEVPQNLSASRPQDRQFILSSKKLLLSDSGFYLCAWTSSDTQYFGPGTRLTVL.

Within the sample, this clonotype is medium-sized. This chain connects TRBV29-1 to TRBJ1-1; perhaps TRBD1 as D (5 bases). Germline V gene data show CDR1 as SQVTM and CDR2 as ANQGSEA. Trimming removed 7 bases at V and 2 bases at J, with 11 bases between. CDR3 size: 12 residues. The CDR3 bases are TGCAGCGAAACCAGGGCAAACACTGAAGCTTTCTTT. This translates into CSETRANTEAFF.

The V call is TRBV4-2, the J call TRBJ1-3, with D hard to call. The CDR3 length is 15 residues. Per germline, CDR1 LGHNA and CDR2 YNFKEQ. Deletions cut 1 base from V and 0 bases from J, with 7 bases between. This chain's CDR3 is CASSQGSNSGNTIYF. CDR3 bases: TGTGCCAGCAGCCAAGGGTCCAACTCTGGAAACACCATATATTTT.

The chain employs TRBV30 and TRBJ2-3, with D perhaps being TRBD1 or TRBD2 (6 bases each). Trimming removed 0 bases from V and 3 bases from J, with 16 bases in between. Germline CDR1 reads GTSNPN; CDR2 reads SVGIG (reference sequence). The CDR3 sequence is 16 residues long. CDR3 sequence: CAWSVGVGGTTDTQYF. The CDR3 nucleotides read TGTGCCTGGAGTGTAGGTGTGGGGGGCACTACAGATACGCAGTATTTT.

In its sample, this clonotype was seen many times. The genes are TRBV10-3 and TRBJ2-3, with 9 bases that match TRBD2. Germline loops: CDR1 ENHRY, CDR2 SYGVKD. CDR3 length equals 16 residues. V was clipped by 3 bases and J by 4 bases; unmatched bases: 8. CDR3 nucleotides: TGTGCCATCAGTGAAGGGGGGACTAGCTCTTCAGATACGCAGTATTTT. This encodes CAISEGGTSSSDTQYF.

Many counts were recorded for this clonotype. The J gene is TRBJ2-1, the V gene TRBV29-1; weak D call: TRBD1 (5 bases). This CDR3 comprises 14 residues. V was trimmed by 7 bases and J by 12 bases, leaving 25 bases between them. CDR1 and CDR2 (germline): SQVTM, ANQGSEA. The CDR3 DNA reads TGCAGCGGGAAGCCCAGTTTGGGGCCCACTGGGCAGTTCTTC. This sequence encodes CSGKPSLGPTGQFF.

This clonotype is termed medium-sized. The chain is built from TRBV4-2 and TRBJ2-1; D is ambiguous. Trimming removed 6 bases from V and 0 bases from J, with 9 bases in between. Germline V gene sequence: CDR1 LGHNA, CDR2 YNFKEQ. CDR3 length: 14 residues. CDR3 in amino acids: CASSSISSYNEQFF. For the CDR3, the DNA is TGTGCCAGCAGTTCGATTAGCTCCTACAATGAGCAGTTCTTC.

This clonotype was recorded once. The V and J genes are TRBV7-8 and TRBJ1-4, with D perhaps TRBD1 (6 bases). Between the trimmed V and J ends, which lost 3 bases and 8 bases, there was a span of 19 bases. In germline, CDR1 is SGHVS, CDR2 FQNEAQ. The CDR3 totals 16 residues. CDR3 amino acids: CASSFSSGQIEEKLFF. CDR3 bases: TGTGCCAGCAGCTTTTCTAGCGGACAGATCGAGGAAAAACTGTTTTTT.

This clonotype was detected once. Compared with germline, one end of the junction differs, possibly owing to a read error. V is TRBV7-7 and J is TRBJ2-5, with D perhaps TRBD2 (6 bases). Germline CDR1 SSHAT, CDR2 FNYEAQ (reference sequence). The CDR3 is made up of 13 amino acids. The CDR3 is CASSRDLQETQYF. The CDR3 coding sequence is TGTGCTAGCAGCCGGGACTTGCAAGAGACCCAGTACTTC.

This clonotype was counted many times. The gene calls are TRBV29-1 and TRBJ2-1; 10 bases fit TRBD1. CDR3 length equals 14 residues. After removal of 7 bases from V and 9 bases from J, the junction contained 12 bases not matched to a gene. CDR1 SQVTM and CDR2 ANQGSEA come from the germline V gene. CDR3 sequence (DNA): TGCAGCGGGGGGGGGCGACAGGGGGCAAGTGAGCAGTTCTTC. Translated: CSGGGRQGASEQFF.

This clonotype has a handful of counts. This sequence joins TRBV29-1 and TRBJ2-7; D remains unclear. The CDR3 totals 13 residues. CDR1 is SQVTM, CDR2 ANQGSEA, per germline. V was trimmed by 0 bases and J by 6 bases, leaving 12 bases between them. This CDR3 is CSVEDRAVTEQYF. The CDR3 DNA is TGCAGCGTTGAAGATCGGGCAGTAACCGAGCAGTACTTC.